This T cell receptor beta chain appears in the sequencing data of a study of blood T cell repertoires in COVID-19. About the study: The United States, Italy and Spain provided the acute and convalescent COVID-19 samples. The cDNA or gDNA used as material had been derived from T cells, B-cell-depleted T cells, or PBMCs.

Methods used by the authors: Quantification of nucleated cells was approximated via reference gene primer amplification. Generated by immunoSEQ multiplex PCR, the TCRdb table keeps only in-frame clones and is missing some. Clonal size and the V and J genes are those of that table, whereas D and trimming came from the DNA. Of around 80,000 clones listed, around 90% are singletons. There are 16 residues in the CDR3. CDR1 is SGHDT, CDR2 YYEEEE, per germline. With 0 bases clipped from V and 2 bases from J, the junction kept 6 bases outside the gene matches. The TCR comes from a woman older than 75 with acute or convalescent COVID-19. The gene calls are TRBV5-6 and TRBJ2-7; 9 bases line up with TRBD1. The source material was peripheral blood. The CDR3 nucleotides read TGTGCCAGCAGCTTGGCCGGGACAGGGATAACCTACGAGCAGTACTTC. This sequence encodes CASSLAGTGITYEQYF.